Presented here are 17 T cell receptor beta chains from one specimen sequenced in a study of graft-versus-host responses after intestinal transplantation. TCRdb's table, derived via immunoSEQ multiplex PCR, lists solely in-frame clones and lacks some. Counted here are about 15,000 clones, more than 25% occurring once; the ten biggest clones make up roughly 3.7%. The sample consisted of alloreactive CD4+ T cells from a mixed lymphocyte reaction culture, taken before intestinal transplant. The subset denotes: CFSE-low proliferating T cells sorted from roughly six-day pre-transplant mixed lymphocyte reaction (GvH or HvG direction). The receptors were sampled from a human patient who received an intestinal transplant.

In this sample, this clone turned up a few times. The V and J genes are TRBV2 and TRBJ1-3, with D possibly TRBD1 on 5 matching bases. Germline-derived CDR1 and CDR2 are SNHLY and FYNNEI. The CDR3 is 14 amino acids. Trimming removed 10 bases at V and 0 bases at J, with 13 bases between. The CDR3 loop reads CAIGFDSSGNTIYF. The CDR3 DNA sequence: TGTGCCATCGGCTTTGACAGCTCTGGAAACACCATATATTTT.

This clone is classed as medium-sized. This sequence joins TRBV6-1 and TRBJ1-6, with no clear D. V was trimmed by 2 bases and J by 4 bases, leaving 3 bases between them. The CDR3 has 13 amino acids. Germline V gene lookup returns CDR1 MNHNS and CDR2 SASEGT. The CDR3 spells CASSERYNSPLHF. The CDR3 region has the DNA TGTGCCAGCAGTGAACGGTATAATTCACCCCTCCACTTT.

This clone was seen more than once but under ten times. The V call is TRBV10-2, the J call TRBJ2-3; D is perhaps TRBD2 (6 bases). Germline loops: CDR1 WSHSY, CDR2 SAAADI. This CDR3 comprises 13 residues. V was clipped by 6 bases and J by 4 bases, with 11 bases between them. The CDR3 loop reads CASRLAGSDTQYF. The CDR3 DNA reads TGCGCCAGCAGACTAGCTGGCTCAGATACGCAGTATTTT.

This clone was seen more than once but under ten times. This rearrangement joins TRBV5-4 to TRBJ1-2, with TRBD1 as a possible D gene (5 bases). CDR1 and CDR2 from the germline V gene are SGHNT and YYREEE (reference sequence). Trimming shortened V by 5 bases and J by 6 bases, and 17 bases separated the two germline ends. This CDR3 contains 14 residues. The CDR3 coding sequence is TGTGCCAGCAGTTTTCGGGGCAACAGAGATGGCTACACCTTC. Protein sequence: CASSFRGNRDGYTF.

This chain joins TRBV18 and TRBJ2-1, with no clear D. Trimming left V 0 bases short and J 5 bases short, with 8 bases between. The CDR3 runs 14 residues. Germline CDR1 is KGHSH and CDR2 is LQKENI. The DNA for the CDR3 is TGTGCCAGCTCACCACCGGCTAGAGACAATGAGCAGTTCTTC. Translating it yields CASSPPARDNEQFF.

The V gene is TRBV6-5, the J gene TRBJ2-1; D not resolved. CDR1 is MNHEY and CDR2 is SVGAGI in the germline V gene. The V end lost 2 bases, the J end lost 4 bases, and 9 bases lay between the germline ends. This CDR3 spans 14 amino acids. The chain's CDR3 is CASSYNQDYNEQFF. CDR3 DNA sequence: TGTGCCAGCAGTTACAATCAGGATTACAATGAGCAGTTCTTC.

Of note for this clone: Compared with germline, one end of the junction differs, possibly owing to a read error. This chain connects TRBV25-1 to TRBJ1-2; D is undetermined. CDR3 size: 11 residues. From germline, CDR1 is MGHDK and CDR2 SYGVNS. The CDR3 DNA reads TGTGCCACAGAGTTCACTTATGGCTACGCCTTC. It is translated as CATEFTYGYAF.

The chain employs TRBV5-6 and TRBJ2-3; D is uncertain. Germline V gene lookup returns CDR1 SGHDT and CDR2 YYEEEE. V dropped 3 bases and J dropped 2 bases, with 16 bases sitting between them. CDR3 size: 16 residues. The CDR3 region is CASSWSPTTNTDTQYF. The DNA for the CDR3 is TGTGCCAGCAGCTGGAGCCCTACGACAAACACAGATACGCAGTATTTT.

This clone was seen more than once but under ten times. V is TRBV6-1 and J is TRBJ1-5; D is unclear. Germline V lookup: CDR1 MNHNS, CDR2 SASEGT. The V end was cut by 4 bases, the J end by 2 bases, with 9 bases between. The CDR3 runs 14 residues. The DNA of the CDR3 is TGTGCCAGCAGTGCCCTTTCGGGCAATCAGCCCCAGCATTTT. It is translated as CASSALSGNQPQHF.

CDR3: CASSKRFVTTDPDTQYF. The CDR3 DNA reads TGTGCCAGCAGCAAAAGGTTCGTGACCACAGATCCAGATACGCAGTATTTT. The J gene is TRBJ2-3, the V gene TRBV7-9; D not resolved. Between the trimmed V and J ends, which lost 5 bases and 4 bases, there was a span of 22 bases. The CDR3 runs 17 residues. Germline V gene data show CDR1 as SEHNR and CDR2 as FQNEAQ (reference sequence).

Note on this clone: The junction differs from germline at one of its ends, possibly a read error. The chain uses TRBV25-1 and TRBJ2-4; no firm D call. This CDR3 is 15 amino acids long. Per germline, CDR1 MGHDK and CDR2 SYGVNS. The CDR3 protein is CACSEPGLVQNIQYF. The CDR3 bases are TGTGCCTGCAGTGAACCGGGTTTGGTCCAAAACATTCAGTACTTC.

V and J are TRBV6-5 and TRBJ2-5; D remains unclear. Germline V gene lookup returns CDR1 MNHEY and CDR2 SVGAGI. The ends were cut back, 0 bases at V and 2 bases at J, with 10 bases in the middle. This CDR3 is built from 15 residues. The chain's CDR3 is CASSYSTHGQETQYF. Here the CDR3 DNA reads TGTGCCAGCAGTTACTCGACACACGGTCAAGAGACCCAGTACTTC.

The chain carries TRBV11-2 and TRBJ2-7, with 14 bases aligning to TRBD2. Trimming at V came to 1 base and at J to 0 bases, leaving 5 bases not matched to a gene. The germline gives CDR1 SGHAT, CDR2 FQNNGV. The CDR3 is made up of 18 amino acids. The CDR3 loop is CASSLGRLAGGSSYEQYF. In DNA form, the CDR3 reads TGTGCCAGCAGCTTAGGGAGACTAGCGGGGGGGAGCTCCTACGAGCAGTACTTC.

In its sample, this clone was seen a few times. The V gene is TRBV5-1, the J gene TRBJ2-1, with 9 positions matching TRBD2. CDR3 length: 15 amino acids. The germline CDR1 and CDR2 sequences are SGHRS and YFSETQ. V dropped 4 bases and J dropped 1; count of bases not matched to a gene: 3. CDR3 sequence: CASSPLAGSYNEQFF. In DNA, the CDR3 is TGCGCCAGCAGCCCACTAGCGGGTTCCTACAATGAGCAGTTCTTC.

This clone was recorded once. The chain uses TRBV7-2 and TRBJ2-2, with 8 bases lining up with TRBD2. The CDR3 contains 15 residues. V lost 5 bases to trimming and J lost 3 bases; unmatched junction nucleotides: 5. Germline loops: CDR1 SGHTA, CDR2 FQGNSA. For the CDR3, the DNA is TGTGCCAGCAGCCCCAGCGGGAGATACACCGGGGAGCTGTTTTTT. Its protein is CASSPSGRYTGELFF.

The CDR3 nucleotides are TGTGCCAGCAGCTCAGTCTGGCTACGGGGTGGCTACACCTTC. Translated, it gives CASSSVWLRGGYTF. The chain carries TRBV7-9 and TRBJ1-2; D is ambiguous. Germline loops: CDR1 SEHNR, CDR2 FQNEAQ (reference sequence). The CDR3 has 14 residues. V lost 4 bases and J lost 7, with 16 bases in between.

This clone has a handful of counts. The chain recombines TRBV4-1 with TRBJ2-6; D tentatively fits TRBD1 or TRBD2 (6 bases each). Trimming left V 3 bases short and J 1 base short, with 16 bases between. The CDR3 length is 18 residues. Germline V lookup: CDR1 MGHRA, CDR2 YSYEKL. Written as DNA, the CDR3 is TGCGCCAGCAGCCACGGACTCCTAGGGGGGTCTGGGGCCAACGTCCTGACTTTC. Translating it yields CASSHGLLGGSGANVLTF.